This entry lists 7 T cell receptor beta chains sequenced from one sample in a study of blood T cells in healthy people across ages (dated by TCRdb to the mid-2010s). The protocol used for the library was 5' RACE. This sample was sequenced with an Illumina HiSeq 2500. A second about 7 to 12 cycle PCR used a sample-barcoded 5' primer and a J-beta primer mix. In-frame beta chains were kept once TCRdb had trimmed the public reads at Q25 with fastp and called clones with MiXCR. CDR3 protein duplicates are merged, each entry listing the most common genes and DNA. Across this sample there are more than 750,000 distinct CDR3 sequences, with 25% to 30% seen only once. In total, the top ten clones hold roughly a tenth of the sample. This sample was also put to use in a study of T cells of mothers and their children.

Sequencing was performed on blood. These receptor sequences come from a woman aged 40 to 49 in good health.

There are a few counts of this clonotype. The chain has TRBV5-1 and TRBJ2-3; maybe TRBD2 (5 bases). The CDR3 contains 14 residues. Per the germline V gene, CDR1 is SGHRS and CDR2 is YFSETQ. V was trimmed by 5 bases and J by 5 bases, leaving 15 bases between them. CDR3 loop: CASRNGVVKDTQYF. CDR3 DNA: TGCGCCAGCAGGAACGGGGTAGTTAAAGATACGCAGTATTTT.

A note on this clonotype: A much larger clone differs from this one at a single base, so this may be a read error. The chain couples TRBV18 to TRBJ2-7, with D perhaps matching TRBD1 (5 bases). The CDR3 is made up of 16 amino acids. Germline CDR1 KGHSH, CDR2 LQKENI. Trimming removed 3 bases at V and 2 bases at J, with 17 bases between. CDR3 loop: CASSPKRIGVAYEQYF. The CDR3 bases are TGTGCCAGCTCACCGAAAAGGATAGGGGTGGCCTACGAGCAGTACTTC.

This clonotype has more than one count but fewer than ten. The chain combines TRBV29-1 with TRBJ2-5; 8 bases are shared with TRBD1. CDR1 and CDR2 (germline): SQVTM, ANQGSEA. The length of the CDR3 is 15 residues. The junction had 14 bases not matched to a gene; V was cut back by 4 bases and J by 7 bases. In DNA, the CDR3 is TGCAGCGTTGTTCGGACAGGGACGAGGACCGGGACCCAGTACTTC. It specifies CSVVRTGTRTGTQYF.

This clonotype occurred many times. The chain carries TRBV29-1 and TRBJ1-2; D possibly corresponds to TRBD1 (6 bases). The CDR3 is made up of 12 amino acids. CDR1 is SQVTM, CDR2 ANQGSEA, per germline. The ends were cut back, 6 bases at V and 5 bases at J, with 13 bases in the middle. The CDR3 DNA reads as TGCAGCGTCTTCGGGGGCGCTTATGGCTACACCTTC. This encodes CSVFGGAYGYTF.

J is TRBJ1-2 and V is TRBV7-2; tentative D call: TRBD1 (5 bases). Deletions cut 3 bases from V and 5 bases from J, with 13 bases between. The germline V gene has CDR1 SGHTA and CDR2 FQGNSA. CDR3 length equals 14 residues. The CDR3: CASSFPGGSYGYTF. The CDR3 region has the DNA TGTGCCAGCAGCTTCCCTGGGGGTAGTTATGGCTACACCTTC.

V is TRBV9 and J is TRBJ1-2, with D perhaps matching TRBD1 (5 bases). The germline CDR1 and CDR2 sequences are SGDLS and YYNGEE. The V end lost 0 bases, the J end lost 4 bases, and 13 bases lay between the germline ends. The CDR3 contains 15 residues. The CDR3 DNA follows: TGTGCCAGCAGCGTAGGGGACCCGGAGGTCTATGGCTACACCTTC. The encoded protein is CASSVGDPEVYGYTF.

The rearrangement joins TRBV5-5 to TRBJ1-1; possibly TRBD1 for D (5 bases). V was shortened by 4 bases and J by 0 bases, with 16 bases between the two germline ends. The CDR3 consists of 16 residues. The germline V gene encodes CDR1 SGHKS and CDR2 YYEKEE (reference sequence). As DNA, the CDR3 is TGTGCCAGCAGCGCCGCGAGGGGTACAGTGAACACTGAAGCTTTCTTT. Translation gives CASSAARGTVNTEAFF. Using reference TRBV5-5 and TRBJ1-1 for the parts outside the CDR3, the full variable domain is DAGVTQSPTHLIKTRGQQVTLRCSPISGHKSVSWYQQVLGQGPQFIFQYYEKEERGRGNFPDRFSARQFPNYSSELNVNALLLGDSALYLCASSAARGTVNTEAFFGQGTRLTVV.